A selection of T cell receptor beta chains follows, all from one sample in a study of control samples from healthy donors and cancer patients. Profiled with immunoSEQ multiplex PCR; TCRdb holds only in-frame clones, not every one. Of fewer than 200,000 clones in the sample, approximately 96% are singletons; the top ten hold 0.95% to 1.1%. Sample: blood. The receptors stem from a woman aged 25-40 years in good health. Both conserved end residues are part of each CDR3. The D gene is left open where the match is weak. Expanded clones are given a class, and other clones once, few, many or no size at all.

abundance: .; j_gene: TRBJ2-7; d_gene: .; v_gene: TRBV27; CDR3nt: TGTGCCAGCAGCCGGCGGGACACGGGTATCGAGCAGTACTTC; CDR3aa: CASSRRDTGIEQYF
abundance: once; j_gene: TRBJ2-1; d_gene: .; v_gene: TRBV7-2; CDR3nt: TGTGCCAGCAGTCTTATCCAATTGAATGAGCAGTTCTTC; CDR3aa: CASSLIQLNEQFF
abundance: .; j_gene: TRBJ1-1; d_gene: TRBD1; v_gene: TRBV27; CDR3nt: TGTGCCAGCAGTTTGGACCGACAGGGACTTACTGAAGCTTTCTTT; CDR3aa: CASSLDRQGLTEAFF
abundance: .; j_gene: TRBJ2-3; d_gene: .; v_gene: TRBV9; CDR3nt: TGTGCCAGCAGCGTAGAGGGGACTGACACAGATACGCAGTATTTT; CDR3aa: CASSVEGTDTDTQYF
abundance: .; j_gene: TRBJ1-4; d_gene: TRBD1; v_gene: TRBV28; CDR3nt: TGTGCCAGCAGGCCCCGGGACAGGATAAGGGCTAATGAAAAACTGTTTTTT; CDR3aa: CASRPRDRIRANEKLFF
abundance: .; j_gene: TRBJ1-6; d_gene: TRBD1; v_gene: TRBV9; CDR3nt: TGTGCCAGCAGCGTAGCAGGGCAGGGGGTGGAAAGGAATTCACCCCTCCACTTT; CDR3aa: CASSVAGQGVERNSPLHF
abundance: .; j_gene: TRBJ2-1; d_gene: .; v_gene: TRBV28; CDR3nt: TGTGCCAGCAGTCACCGGGACGAATACTACAATGAGCAGTTCTTC; CDR3aa: CASSHRDEYYNEQFF
abundance: .; j_gene: TRBJ2-1; d_gene: .; v_gene: TRBV21-1; CDR3nt: TGTGCCAGCAGCCCCACGGCGACCGGGACTAGCGAAATAGTAGGAGAGCAGTTCTTC; CDR3aa: CASSPTATGTSEIVGEQFF
abundance: .; j_gene: TRBJ2-3; d_gene: TRBD2; v_gene: TRBV18; CDR3nt: TGTGCCAGCTCACCAGGGACTAGCGGGACAGATACGCAGTATTTT; CDR3aa: CASSPGTSGTDTQYF
abundance: .; j_gene: TRBJ2-2; d_gene: .; v_gene: TRBV30; CDR3nt: TGTGCCTGGAGTGTACAGAGGGGGGGTTTCTCCATAGCCGGGGAGCTGTTTTTT; CDR3aa: CAWSVQRGGFSIAGELFF
abundance: .; j_gene: TRBJ2-1; d_gene: .; v_gene: TRBV6-5; CDR3nt: TGTGCCAGCAGTTACCGAGGGTCTGGGGGTAGCAATGAGCAGTTCTTC; CDR3aa: CASSYRGSGGSNEQFF
abundance: .; j_gene: TRBJ2-7; d_gene: .; v_gene: TRBV6-5; CDR3nt: TGTGCCACCACGACAACCTACGAGCAGTACTTC; CDR3aa: CATTTTYEQYF
abundance: .; j_gene: TRBJ2-1; d_gene: .; v_gene: TRBV28; CDR3nt: TGTGCCAGCAGTCCATCACTACAGGGATTCTATGAGCAGTTCTTC; CDR3aa: CASSPSLQGFYEQFF
abundance: .; j_gene: TRBJ1-2; d_gene: TRBD1; v_gene: TRBV6-5; CDR3nt: TGTGCCAGCAGGGCCGGGACAGGGTATGGCTACACCTTC; CDR3aa: CASRAGTGYGYTF
abundance: .; j_gene: TRBJ1-2; d_gene: .; v_gene: TRBV12-3/TRBV12-4; CDR3nt: TGTGCCAGCGAATCCCTCCTCGCTGGCTACACCTTC; CDR3aa: CASESLLAGYTF
abundance: .; j_gene: TRBJ2-5; d_gene: TRBD1; v_gene: TRBV5-6; CDR3nt: TGTGCCAGCAGCTGGGACAGGGGCACAGAGACCCAGTACTTC; CDR3aa: CASSWDRGTETQYF
abundance: .; j_gene: TRBJ1-4; d_gene: TRBD1; v_gene: TRBV28; CDR3nt: TGTGCCAGCAGCTTTACAGGGGACCCGCGGTCGACTAATGAAAAACTGTTTTTT; CDR3aa: CASSFTGDPRSTNEKLFF
abundance: .; j_gene: TRBJ2-1; d_gene: TRBD1; v_gene: TRBV6-1; CDR3nt: TGTGCCAGCAGTGCGTCGTCAACAGGGGTTGCCGTCGATGGTGAGCAGTTCTTC; CDR3aa: CASSASSTGVAVDGEQFF
abundance: .; j_gene: TRBJ1-2; d_gene: .; v_gene: TRBV28; CDR3nt: TGTGCCAGCAGCCGCGACCGGCTACATGGCTACACCTTC; CDR3aa: CASSRDRLHGYTF
abundance: once; j_gene: TRBJ1-2; d_gene: .; v_gene: TRBV6-5; CDR3nt: TGTGCCAGCAGTCTACGGGACGGTAACTATGGCTACACCTTC; CDR3aa: CASSLRDGNYGYTF
abundance: once; j_gene: TRBJ2-1; d_gene: .; v_gene: TRBV5-1; CDR3nt: TGCGCCAGCAGCTTAGGGCAGGGCTACAATGAGCAGTTCTTC; CDR3aa: CASSLGQGYNEQFF
abundance: .; j_gene: TRBJ1-4; d_gene: .; v_gene: TRBV27; CDR3nt: TGTGCCAGCAGTTTAAATGGGGAGGGAAAACTGTTTTTT; CDR3aa: CASSLNGEGKLFF
abundance: once; j_gene: TRBJ1-2; d_gene: .; v_gene: TRBV5-1; CDR3nt: TGCGCCAGCAGCCACGACGCCGGAGGGAACTATGGCTACACCTTC; CDR3aa: CASSHDAGGNYGYTF
abundance: .; j_gene: TRBJ2-7; d_gene: TRBD1; v_gene: TRBV7-9; CDR3nt: TGTGCCAGCAGCGAAGGACAGGTCTCCTACGAGCAGTACTTC; CDR3aa: CASSEGQVSYEQYF
abundance: .; j_gene: TRBJ2-5; d_gene: .; v_gene: TRBV11-3; CDR3nt: TGTGCCAGCAGTCAGGGCAAGCCCCAAGAGACCCAGTACTTC; CDR3aa: CASSQGKPQETQYF
abundance: .; j_gene: TRBJ2-2; d_gene: .; v_gene: TRBV12-3/TRBV12-4; CDR3nt: TGTGCCAGCAGCCTTACAGGTCGCGGGGAGCTGTTTTTT; CDR3aa: CASSLTGRGELFF
abundance: .; j_gene: TRBJ1-6; d_gene: TRBD1; v_gene: TRBV5-1; CDR3nt: TGCGCCAGCAGCTTGCGGGACAGGGATAATTCACCCCTCCACTTT; CDR3aa: CASSLRDRDNSPLHF
abundance: .; j_gene: TRBJ1-2; d_gene: TRBD1; v_gene: TRBV28; CDR3nt: TGTGCCAGCAGCAATACAGGGGGCGCTTGGCCCTATGGCTACACCTTC; CDR3aa: CASSNTGGAWPYGYTF
abundance: .; j_gene: TRBJ1-5; d_gene: TRBD1; v_gene: TRBV6-6; CDR3nt: TGTGCCAGCAGTTTAAACAGGGGTCCTAGCAATCAGCCCCAGCATTTT; CDR3aa: CASSLNRGPSNQPQHF
abundance: .; j_gene: TRBJ2-3; d_gene: TRBD2; v_gene: TRBV18; CDR3nt: TGTGCCAGCTCACCCGGACTAGCGGGAGGGGGAGATACGCAGTATTTT; CDR3aa: CASSPGLAGGGDTQYF
abundance: .; j_gene: TRBJ1-4; d_gene: .; v_gene: TRBV7-9; CDR3nt: TGTGCCAGCAGCCCCGTGGGCGGCGAAAAACTGTTTTTT; CDR3aa: CASSPVGGEKLFF
abundance: .; j_gene: TRBJ2-3; d_gene: .; v_gene: TRBV5-4; CDR3nt: TGTGCCAGCAACTCCTGGGGGGCCAGCACAGATACGCAGTATTTT; CDR3aa: CASNSWGASTDTQYF
abundance: once; j_gene: TRBJ2-7; d_gene: .; v_gene: TRBV30; CDR3nt: TGTGCCTGGTCTCAGGGGAGCAACTACGAGCAGTACTTC; CDR3aa: CAWSQGSNYEQYF
abundance: .; j_gene: TRBJ2-4; d_gene: TRBD2; v_gene: TRBV5-1; CDR3nt: TGCGCCAGCAGCCAACGCGGGGGCAAAAACATTCAGTACTTC; CDR3aa: CASSQRGGKNIQYF
abundance: .; j_gene: TRBJ1-6; d_gene: .; v_gene: TRBV2; CDR3nt: TGTGCCAGCAGTGTCTCAGGGCCTTCACCCCTCCACTTT; CDR3aa: CASSVSGPSPLHF
abundance: .; j_gene: TRBJ2-2; d_gene: TRBD2; v_gene: TRBV11-2; CDR3nt: TGTGCCAGCAGCTTAAGTCTAGCGGGGAACACCGGGGAGCTGTTTTTT; CDR3aa: CASSLSLAGNTGELFF
abundance: .; j_gene: TRBJ1-2; d_gene: .; v_gene: TRBV5-1; CDR3nt: TGCGCCAGCAGAGGAGCCTTCGAGGGCTACACCTTC; CDR3aa: CASRGAFEGYTF
abundance: .; j_gene: TRBJ1-5; d_gene: .; v_gene: TRBV12-3/TRBV12-4; CDR3nt: TGTGCCAGCAGTTTAATGCAAGGTCAGCCCCAGCATTTT; CDR3aa: CASSLMQGQPQHF
abundance: .; j_gene: TRBJ2-1; d_gene: .; v_gene: TRBV6-6; CDR3nt: TGTGCCAGCAGTTACTCCCGGGATAGCTCCTACAATGAGCAGTTCTTC; CDR3aa: CASSYSRDSSYNEQFF
abundance: .; j_gene: TRBJ2-1; d_gene: .; v_gene: TRBV3-1/TRBV3-2; CDR3nt: TGTGCCAGCAGCCAAACCGGGACTAATGAGCAGTTCTTC; CDR3aa: CASSQTGTNEQFF
abundance: .; j_gene: TRBJ2-2; d_gene: .; v_gene: TRBV2; CDR3nt: TGTGCCAGCAGTGAAGAGGGGGTTTGGGCCGGGGAGCTGTTTTTT; CDR3aa: CASSEEGVWAGELFF
abundance: once; j_gene: TRBJ1-5; d_gene: .; v_gene: TRBV7-9; CDR3nt: TGTGCCAGCAGCTTCGGACAGTACGGGGATCAGCCCCAGCATTTT; CDR3aa: CASSFGQYGDQPQHF